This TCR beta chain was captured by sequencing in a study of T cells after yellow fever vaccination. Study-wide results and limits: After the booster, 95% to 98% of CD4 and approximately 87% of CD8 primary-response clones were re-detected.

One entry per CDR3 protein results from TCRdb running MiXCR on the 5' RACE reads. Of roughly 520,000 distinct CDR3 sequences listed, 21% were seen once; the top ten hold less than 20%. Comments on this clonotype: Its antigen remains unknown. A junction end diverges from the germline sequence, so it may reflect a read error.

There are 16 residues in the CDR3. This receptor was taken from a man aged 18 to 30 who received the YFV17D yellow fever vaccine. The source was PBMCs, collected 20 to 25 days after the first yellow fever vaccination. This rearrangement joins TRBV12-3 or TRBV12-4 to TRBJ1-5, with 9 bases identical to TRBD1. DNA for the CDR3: TGTGCCAGCAGTTTAGGGGACAGGGCGGGCAATCAGCCCCTGCATTTT. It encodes CASSLGDRAGNQPLHF.